One sample yielded the 5 T cell receptor beta chains listed below, sequenced in a study of shared clonotypes between healthy human individuals. Selected positively for CCR7 and CD45RO-negative, naive CD8 cells excluded terminally differentiated effector memory CD45RA+ cells. Sequencing was performed with immunoSEQ multiplex PCR; in TCRdb, only in-frame clones are kept and a portion is missing. Of about 550,000 clones listed, just under 97% are singletons. What was sequenced was naive CD8+ T cells sorted from blood. The receptors were gathered from a young woman in good health.

Comment on this clone: The identical CDR3 is also encoded by other nucleotide sequences in the sample. This rearrangement joins TRBV2 to TRBJ2-7; D unclear. CDR1 and CDR2 from the germline V gene are SNHLY and FYNNEI. The CDR3 is 11 amino acids. The ends were cut back, 5 bases at V and 1 base at J, with 3 bases in the middle. DNA for the CDR3: TGTGCCAGCAGTCTATCCTACGAGCAGTACTTC. Translated, it gives CASSLSYEQYF.

The V call is TRBV5-1, the J call TRBJ2-5, with 10 bases matching TRBD2. The CDR3 contains 16 residues. Germline V lookup: CDR1 SGHRS, CDR2 YFSETQ. V shed 0 bases, J shed 1 base, and the junction held 3 bases outside the gene matches. CDR3 protein: CASSLGSGRFQETQYF. The CDR3 DNA reads as TGCGCCAGCAGCTTGGGTAGCGGGAGGTTCCAAGAGACCCAGTACTTC.

The chain links TRBV5-8 to TRBJ1-5; D is uncertain. Germline assignment: CDR1 SGHTS and CDR2 YDEGEE. V lost 8 bases and J lost 0, with 27 bases in between. This CDR3 spans 19 amino acids. The CDR3 protein is CASGPRSNGLSRSNQPQHF. The DNA for the CDR3 is TGTGCCAGTGGTCCTCGCTCCAACGGTCTGAGTCGTAGCAATCAGCCCCAGCATTTT.

The V and J genes are TRBV27 and TRBJ1-4; no definite D call. Germline V lookup: CDR1 MNHEY, CDR2 SMNVEV (reference sequence). The V gene lost 8 bases and the J gene lost 7 bases, with 17 bases spanning the gap. The CDR3 is 14 amino acids. The CDR3 DNA sequence: TGTGCCAGCGGCTTTCTCGAGACACCTGAAAAACTGTTTTTT. This sequence encodes CASGFLETPEKLFF.

V gene TRBV19 combines with J gene TRBJ1-2; TRBD1 is a possible D gene (5 bases). There are 15 residues in the CDR3. Germline CDR1 reads LNHDA; CDR2 reads SQIVND (reference sequence). Trimming cost V 4 bases and J 5 bases, with 17 bases left between them. The CDR3 reads CASSTDSSRLYGYTF. The CDR3 DNA is TGTGCCAGTAGTACCGACAGTAGCCGGCTGTATGGCTACACCTTC.